These T cell receptor beta chains were read from a single sample in a study of graft-versus-host responses after intestinal transplantation. The data were produced by immunoSEQ multiplex PCR, yet TCRdb's version contains in-frame clones alone and is incomplete. The repertoire has approximately 71,000 clones, around 89% of them found once; the top ten carry about 2.7%. Their recognized antigens are unknown. Material: unstimulated CD8+ T cells sorted from spleen or lymph node cells, obtained before intestinal transplant. These receptors all stem from a human donor who received an intestinal transplant. The CDR3 runs from the conserved cysteine through the conserved F or W. D genes are given only for firm matches. Clone sizes are given selectively: once, few, many, or a class where the clone is expanded.

J: TRBJ2-7; D: NA; V: TRBV2; size: NA; DNA: TGTGCCAGCAGTGAGGCGGGTCTTCTCTACGAGCAGTACTTC; CDR3: CASSEAGLLYEQYF
J: TRBJ2-7; D: NA; V: TRBV5-6; size: once; DNA: TGTGCCAGCAGCCCGGGACAACGTTACGAGCAGTACTTC; CDR3: CASSPGQRYEQYF
J: TRBJ1-1; D: NA; V: TRBV5-1; size: NA; DNA: TGCGCCAGCATCTCGGTCAATGAAGCTTTCTTT; CDR3: CASISVNEAFF
J: TRBJ2-2; D: NA; V: TRBV10-2; size: NA; DNA: TGCGCCAGCAGTGAGTTACCCGGGAGTGAGGCGAACACCGGGGAGCTGTTTTTT; CDR3: CASSELPGSEANTGELFF
J: TRBJ1-2; D: NA; V: TRBV4-1; size: NA; DNA: TGCGCCAGCAGGACCAGGACAGTAGCTAACTATGGCTACACCTTC; CDR3: CASRTRTVANYGYTF
J: TRBJ2-7; D: NA; V: TRBV28; size: NA; DNA: TGTGCCAGCAGTTTCGATTATGAGGGCGTCTCGGACTACGAGCAGTACTTC; CDR3: CASSFDYEGVSDYEQYF
J: TRBJ1-2; D: NA; V: TRBV28; size: NA; DNA: TGTGCCAGCAGCCCCCGGGGGGCCGGCGGCTACACCTTC; CDR3: CASSPRGAGGYTF
J: TRBJ2-5; D: NA; V: TRBV30; size: NA; DNA: TGTGCCTGGGAAACCCAGGGGGTACGGGGGGAGACCCAGTACTTC; CDR3: CAWETQGVRGETQYF
J: TRBJ2-3; D: NA; V: TRBV7-8; size: NA; DNA: TGTGCCAGCAGCCGTAGCGGCACAGATACGCAGTATTTT; CDR3: CASSRSGTDTQYF
J: TRBJ2-7; D: NA; V: TRBV6-5; size: NA; DNA: TGTGCCAGCAGCCCCGGACAGCATACCTACGAGCAGTACTTC; CDR3: CASSPGQHTYEQYF
J: TRBJ1-4; D: NA; V: TRBV5-1; size: NA; DNA: TGCGCCAGCAGCCTGGGAGGGGGAGCAACTAATGAAAAACTGTTTTTT; CDR3: CASSLGGGATNEKLFF
J: TRBJ1-2; D: TRBD1; V: TRBV29-1; size: NA; DNA: TGCAGCGCATTAACTGACAGGGGGATTGGCTACACCTTC; CDR3: CSALTDRGIGYTF
J: TRBJ2-7; D: TRBD2; V: TRBV27; size: NA; DNA: TGTGCCAGCAGCTCTCTCAGCGGGAGGGGGGACTACGAGCAGTACTTC; CDR3: CASSSLSGRGDYEQYF
J: TRBJ1-3; D: NA; V: TRBV6-1; size: NA; DNA: TGTGCCAGCAGTGAGGATGGGTGGACACGCTCTGGAAACACCATATATTTT; CDR3: CASSEDGWTRSGNTIYF
J: TRBJ2-1; D: TRBD1; V: TRBV29-1; size: NA; DNA: TGCAGCGTTGGAAGGGACAGAGTAAAAAATGAGCAGTTCTTC; CDR3: CSVGRDRVKNEQFF
J: TRBJ1-1; D: NA; V: TRBV28; size: NA; DNA: TGTGCCAGCAGTTTCACAGGCGGGAACACTGAAGCTTTCTTT; CDR3: CASSFTGGNTEAFF
J: TRBJ1-6; D: NA; V: TRBV19; size: NA; DNA: TGTGCCAGTAGCCCGGGACGGGAGATTTCACCCCTCCACTTT; CDR3: CASSPGREISPLHF
J: TRBJ2-3; D: TRBD2; V: TRBV5-6; size: NA; DNA: TGTGCCAGCAACTTCCTACCCCGGGACTATAACCTGGATACGCAGTATTTT; CDR3: CASNFLPRDYNLDTQYF
J: TRBJ2-7; D: TRBD1; V: TRBV28; size: NA; DNA: TGTGCCAGCAGTTTTAGAGGGGGCCGGTCTGACGAGCAGTACTTC; CDR3: CASSFRGGRSDEQYF
J: TRBJ2-3; D: TRBD2; V: TRBV9; size: NA; DNA: TGTGCCAGCAGCGTAGAAGCGGGAGGTTCAGATACGCAGTATTTT; CDR3: CASSVEAGGSDTQYF
J: TRBJ1-4; D: TRBD1; V: TRBV4-1; size: NA; DNA: TGCGCCAGCAGCCAAGCCGGGACAGAGACTAATGAAAAACTGTTTTTT; CDR3: CASSQAGTETNEKLFF
J: TRBJ2-5; D: NA; V: TRBV5-5; size: NA; DNA: TGTGCCAGCAGCCACGGGACGGCCCAAGGGAGGGAGACCCAGTACTTC; CDR3: CASSHGTAQGRETQYF
J: TRBJ1-4; D: TRBD1; V: TRBV29-1; size: NA; DNA: TGCAGCGCCCTGAGCGGAGACAGGGGAAGAGAACTGTTTTTT; CDR3: CSALSGDRGRELFF
J: TRBJ1-2; D: TRBD1; V: TRBV9; size: NA; DNA: TGTGCCAGCAGCGGCTGGGACAGGGACCTCTATGGCTACACCTTC; CDR3: CASSGWDRDLYGYTF
J: TRBJ2-6; D: TRBD2; V: TRBV6-1; size: NA; DNA: TGTGCCAGCAGTGAATGGGGGGGAACAACTGGGGCCAACGTCCTGACTTTC; CDR3: CASSEWGGTTGANVLTF
J: TRBJ2-7; D: NA; V: TRBV19; size: NA; DNA: TGTGCCAGTAGTATCCAGCGAGAGGGCCACGAGCAGTACTTC; CDR3: CASSIQREGHEQYF
J: TRBJ2-1; D: NA; V: TRBV6-1; size: once; DNA: TGTGCCAGCAGCTACACTAGCTACAATGAGCAGTTCTTC; CDR3: CASSYTSYNEQFF
J: TRBJ2-1; D: TRBD1; V: TRBV4-1; size: NA; DNA: TGCGCCAGCAGCCAGTCCCGGGACAGGTTAAATGAGCAGTTCTTC; CDR3: CASSQSRDRLNEQFF
J: TRBJ2-1; D: TRBD2; V: TRBV27; size: NA; DNA: TGTGCCAGCAGTCGCGGGAGGTCGAATGAGCAGTTCTTC; CDR3: CASSRGRSNEQFF
J: TRBJ1-1; D: NA; V: TRBV7-7; size: NA; DNA: TGTGCTAGCTCAGTAGCTATCAACACTGAAGCTTTCTTT; CDR3: CASSVAINTEAFF
J: TRBJ1-2; D: NA; V: TRBV6-1; size: NA; DNA: TGTGCCAGCAGTCAACGACAGGACCGTAGGGATGGCTACACCTTC; CDR3: CASSQRQDRRDGYTF
J: TRBJ2-7; D: NA; V: TRBV10-3; size: few; DNA: TGTGCCATCAGTGACCCCAGACACCTGTACGAGCAGTACTTC; CDR3: CAISDPRHLYEQYF
J: TRBJ2-7; D: NA; V: TRBV4-1; size: NA; DNA: TGCGCCAGCAGCTTTAATAACAGGGTTGGCTACGAGCAGTACTTC; CDR3: CASSFNNRVGYEQYF
J: TRBJ1-4; D: TRBD1; V: TRBV10-3; size: NA; DNA: TGTGCCACCCGACAGGGACGAGAAAAACTGTTTTTT; CDR3: CATRQGREKLFF
J: TRBJ2-7; D: TRBD1; V: TRBV11-2; size: NA; DNA: TGTGCCAGCAGCTTGCGAGGGACAGGGGACTCCTACGAGCAGTACTTC; CDR3: CASSLRGTGDSYEQYF
J: TRBJ2-1; D: TRBD2; V: TRBV7-9; size: NA; DNA: TGTGCCAGCAGCTTAAGCGGGAGCACCTACAATGAGCAGTTCTTC; CDR3: CASSLSGSTYNEQFF
J: TRBJ2-1; D: NA; V: TRBV28; size: medium-sized; DNA: TGTGCCAGCAGTTTACGGGAGTTGGAAAATGAGCAGTTCTTC; CDR3: CASSLRELENEQFF
J: TRBJ1-2; D: NA; V: TRBV14; size: NA; DNA: TGTGCCAGCAGCCAAGAATCGTGGCAGGGCTACACCTTC; CDR3: CASSQESWQGYTF
J: TRBJ2-1; D: TRBD2; V: TRBV7-9; size: NA; DNA: TGTGCCAGCAGCTTTCGACCTTCTCTAGCGGGATACGACAATGAGCAGTTCTTC; CDR3: CASSFRPSLAGYDNEQFF
J: TRBJ2-7; D: NA; V: TRBV28; size: NA; DNA: TGTGCCAGCAGTCCCGGACCCGGGGGTTCCGGCGAGCAGTACTTC; CDR3: CASSPGPGGSGEQYF
J: TRBJ1-2; D: NA; V: TRBV19; size: NA; DNA: TGTGCCAGTAGTCCTTCCCCCTTGACAGGTACCAGTGCTTATGGCTACACCTTC; CDR3: CASSPSPLTGTSAYGYTF
J: TRBJ1-1; D: TRBD1; V: TRBV4-1; size: NA; DNA: TGCGCCAGCAGTCTGGACAGGGGGGGCACTGAAGCTTTCTTT; CDR3: CASSLDRGGTEAFF
J: TRBJ2-3; D: NA; V: TRBV6-5; size: NA; DNA: TGTGCCAGCAGTTACGGCACTAGCGATACGCAGTATTTT; CDR3: CASSYGTSDTQYF
J: TRBJ2-2; D: TRBD1; V: TRBV5-1; size: NA; DNA: TGCGCCAGCAGCTCCGGGACAGGGGGCGCCGGGGAGCTGTTTTTT; CDR3: CASSSGTGGAGELFF
J: TRBJ2-3; D: TRBD1; V: TRBV11-3; size: NA; DNA: TGTGCCAGCAGCTTAGGCACAGGGGGAGTAGATACGCAGTATTTT; CDR3: CASSLGTGGVDTQYF
J: TRBJ2-7; D: TRBD1; V: TRBV6-1; size: NA; DNA: TGTGCCAGCAGCCCCACCCGGGACAGGCCCTACGAGCAGTACTTC; CDR3: CASSPTRDRPYEQYF
J: TRBJ1-2; D: TRBD1; V: TRBV19; size: few; DNA: TGTGCCAGTAGTATTTCAGGGGGCTGGGGCTATGGCTACACCTTC; CDR3: CASSISGGWGYGYTF
J: TRBJ2-7; D: TRBD2; V: TRBV5-1; size: NA; DNA: TGCGCCAGCCGACTAGCGGGGGCATACGAGCAGTACTTC; CDR3: CASRLAGAYEQYF
J: TRBJ1-5; D: NA; V: TRBV19; size: few; DNA: TGTGCCAGTAGTATAGAGGGTCGGGATCAGCCCCAGCATTTT; CDR3: CASSIEGRDQPQHF
J: TRBJ2-1; D: TRBD2; V: TRBV4-2; size: NA; DNA: TGTGCCAGCAGCCAAGGGCCGAGCGGGGGGGACAATGAGCAGTTCTTC; CDR3: CASSQGPSGGDNEQFF
J: TRBJ2-7; D: TRBD1; V: TRBV5-8; size: NA; DNA: TGTGCCAGCAGCTTGAAGGGGGCATGGACCTACGAGCAGTACTTC; CDR3: CASSLKGAWTYEQYF
J: TRBJ2-1; D: NA; V: TRBV5-1; size: NA; DNA: TGCGCCAGCAGCTTGGCCGGGACTGACAATGAGCAGTTCTTC; CDR3: CASSLAGTDNEQFF
J: TRBJ2-3; D: NA; V: TRBV5-1; size: NA; DNA: TGCGCCAGCAGCCCGTTAGTGACAGATACGCAGTATTTT; CDR3: CASSPLVTDTQYF
J: TRBJ2-3; D: NA; V: TRBV5-4; size: once; DNA: TGTGCCAGCAGCTTGGGGACAGGCACAGATACGCAGTATTTT; CDR3: CASSLGTGTDTQYF
J: TRBJ2-6; D: NA; V: TRBV19; size: NA; DNA: TGTGCCAGTGGAACAGGGATTACAGAGGATGGGGCCAACGTCCTGACTTTC; CDR3: CASGTGITEDGANVLTF
J: TRBJ2-7; D: TRBD2; V: TRBV10-1; size: NA; DNA: TGCGCCAGCAGGGGGCCTTTTTCGACTAGCGGGAGCCAATACGAGCAGTACTTC; CDR3: CASRGPFSTSGSQYEQYF
J: TRBJ2-7; D: NA; V: TRBV5-4; size: NA; DNA: TGTGCCAGCAGCTCCGGACAGTACGAGCAGTACTTC; CDR3: CASSSGQYEQYF
J: TRBJ2-1; D: TRBD1; V: TRBV28; size: NA; DNA: TGTGCCAGCAGTCCGGGACAGGGGCCAAACTACAATGAGCAGTTCTTC; CDR3: CASSPGQGPNYNEQFF